This T cell receptor beta chain was sequenced during a study of regulatory T cells in long-lasting Graves disease. Findings and caveats of the study: TRBV28, TRBJ1-2 and TRBJ2-5 emerged as the favored segments in persistent disease. Only peripheral blood was studied, not thyroid tissue.

This clonotype was observed at least ten times. The antigen is unknown. Time point: persistent/refractory GD, antithyroid drugs over 5 years with positive TRAb. Researchers made the TCR library from RNA that was extracted from PBMCs. Trimming pared 0 bases from V and 8 bases from J, leaving 19 bases between. Germline lookup yields CDR1 DFQATT and CDR2 SNEGSKA (reference sequence). The CDR3 extends over 16 amino acids. CDR3-region Arm-PCR and iRepertoire HTBI primers produced the TCR beta libraries. Original handling: Detected in the samples were about 60 TRBV and over twelve TRBJ segments. Each CDR3 protein is one row after TCRdb ran MiXCR on the multiplex PCR reads. The V and J calls here are based on TCRdb, not the publication. The sample shows roughly 500,000 distinct CDR3 sequences, around a fifth of them seen only once.

The material was peripheral blood mononuclear cells (PBMCs), obtained when the disease was refractory, from a patient treated with antithyroid drugs. The chain has TRBV20-1 and TRBJ1-4; TRBD1 might be the D (5 bases). This clonotype was obtained from a female donor with Graves disease. The CDR3 DNA reads TGCAGTGCTAGAGATCTAGGGACCCGCGTTCAGGAAAAACTGTTTTTT. Amino acid sequence: CSARDLGTRVQEKLFF.